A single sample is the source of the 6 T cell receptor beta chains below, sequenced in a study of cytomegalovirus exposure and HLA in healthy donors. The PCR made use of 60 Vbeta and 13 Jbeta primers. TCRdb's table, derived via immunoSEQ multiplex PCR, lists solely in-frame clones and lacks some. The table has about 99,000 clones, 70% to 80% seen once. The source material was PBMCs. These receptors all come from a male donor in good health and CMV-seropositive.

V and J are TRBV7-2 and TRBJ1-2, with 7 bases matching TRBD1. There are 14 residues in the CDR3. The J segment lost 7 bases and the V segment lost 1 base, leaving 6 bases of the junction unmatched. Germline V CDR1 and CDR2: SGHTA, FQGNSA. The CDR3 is CASSLGDRNGGYTF. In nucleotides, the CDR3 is TGTGCCAGCAGCTTAGGGGACAGAAATGGTGGCTACACCTTC.

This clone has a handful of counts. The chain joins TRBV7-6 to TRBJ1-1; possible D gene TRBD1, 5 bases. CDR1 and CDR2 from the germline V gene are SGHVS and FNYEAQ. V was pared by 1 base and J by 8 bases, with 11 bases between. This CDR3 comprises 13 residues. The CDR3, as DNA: TGTGCCAGCAGCTTAGGACAGTTAAACGAAGCTTTCTTT. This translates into CASSLGQLNEAFF. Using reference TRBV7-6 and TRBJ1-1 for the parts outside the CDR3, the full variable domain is GAGVSQSPRYKVTKRGQDVALRCDPISGHVSLYWYRQALGQGPEFLTYFNYEAQQDKSGLPNDRFSAERPEGSISTLTIQRTEQRDSAMYRCASSLGQLNEAFFGQGTRLTVV.

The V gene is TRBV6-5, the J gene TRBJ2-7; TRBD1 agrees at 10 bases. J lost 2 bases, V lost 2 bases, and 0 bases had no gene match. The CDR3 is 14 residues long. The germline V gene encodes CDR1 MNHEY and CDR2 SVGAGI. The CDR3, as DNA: TGTGCCAGCAGTTACGGGACAGGGGCCTACGAGCAGTACTTC. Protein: CASSYGTGAYEQYF.

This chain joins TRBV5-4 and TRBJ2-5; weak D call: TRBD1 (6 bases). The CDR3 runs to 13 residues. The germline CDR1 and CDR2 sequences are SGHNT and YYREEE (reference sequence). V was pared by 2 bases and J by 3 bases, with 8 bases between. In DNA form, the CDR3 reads TGTGCCAGCAGCTTACAGGGTAAAGAGACCCAGTACTTC. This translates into CASSLQGKETQYF.

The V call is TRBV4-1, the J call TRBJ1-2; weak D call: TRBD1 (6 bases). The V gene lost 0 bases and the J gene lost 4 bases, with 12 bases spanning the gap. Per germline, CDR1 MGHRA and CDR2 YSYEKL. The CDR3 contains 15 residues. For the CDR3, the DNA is TGCGCCAGCAGCCAAGATTTACAGGGAACCTATGGCTACACCTTC. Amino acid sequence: CASSQDLQGTYGYTF.

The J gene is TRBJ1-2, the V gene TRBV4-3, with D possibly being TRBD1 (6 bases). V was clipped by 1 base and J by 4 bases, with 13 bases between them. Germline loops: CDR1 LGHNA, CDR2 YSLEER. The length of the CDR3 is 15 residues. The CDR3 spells CASSQADDRSYGYTF. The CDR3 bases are TGCGCCAGCAGCCAAGCCGACGACAGGAGCTATGGCTACACCTTC.